These 9 T cell receptor beta chains were sequenced from one sample in a study of T-cell memory formation after mild COVID-19. A single record per CDR3 protein comes from TCRdb applying MiXCR to the 5' RACE reads. The repertoire holds 300,000 to 350,000 distinct CDR3 sequences, approximately 13% seen once, with about 20% in the top ten. The sequencing sample was made of PBMCs or a T cell subset sorted from them (not recorded which). The receptors stem from a man aged 18 to 30 who had mild COVID-19 (a few samples of this study predate the infection). Cell type and time point are not known.

This chain connects TRBV6-2 or TRBV6-3 to TRBJ1-5; D perhaps matches TRBD1 (6 bases). Germline assignment: CDR1 MNHEY and CDR2 SVGEGT. The CDR3 is made up of 16 amino acids. The V end was cut by 0 bases, the J end by 0 bases, with 9 bases between. The CDR3 coding sequence is TGTGCCAGCAGTTACTCTACAGGGTCTAGCAATCAGCCCCAGCATTTT. This sequence encodes CASSYSTGSSNQPQHF.

The chain employs TRBV18 and TRBJ2-5; D gene unclear. The ends were cut back, 3 bases at V and 5 bases at J, with 13 bases in the middle. The CDR3 totals 14 residues. The germline gives CDR1 KGHSH, CDR2 LQKENI. This CDR3 is CASSPTSSRETQYF. The CDR3 DNA is TGTGCCAGCTCACCGACCAGTTCCCGGGAGACCCAGTACTTC.

The J gene is TRBJ2-1, the V gene TRBV5-5, with no clear D. Trimming left V 6 bases short and J 4 bases short, with 20 bases between. Germline assignment: CDR1 SGHKS and CDR2 YYEKEE (reference sequence). The CDR3 totals 16 residues. The CDR3 DNA reads as TGTGCCAGCACCGACCAGCGCTTCTCGGGTTACAATGAGCAGTTCTTC. It codes for CASTDQRFSGYNEQFF. The complete variable domain, with remaining parts taken from reference TRBV5-5 and TRBJ2-1, reads DAGVTQSPTHLIKTRGQQVTLRCSPISGHKSVSWYQQVLGQGPQFIFQYYEKEERGRGNFPDRFSARQFPNYSSELNVNALLLGDSALYLCASTDQRFSGYNEQFFGPGTRLTVL.

The table lists this clonotype with a few counts. J is TRBJ2-1 and V is TRBV4-3, with 9 bases that match TRBD2. This CDR3 is 15 amino acids long. Trimming at V came to 0 bases and at J to 10 bases, leaving 7 bases not matched to a gene. Germline assignment: CDR1 LGHNA and CDR2 YSLEER. The CDR3 protein is CASSQEGLAGLEQFF. The CDR3 DNA sequence: TGCGCCAGCAGCCAAGAGGGTCTAGCGGGGCTAGAGCAGTTCTTC.

Only a few counts were recorded for this clonotype. V gene TRBV4-3 combines with J gene TRBJ2-4; no clear D. The V and J ends lost 8 bases and 0 bases respectively, with 8 bases between them. CDR1 and CDR2 from the germline V gene are LGHNA and YSLEER. The CDR3 is 13 amino acids. CDR3 sequence reads: CASGWGAKNIQYF. The DNA for the CDR3 is TGCGCCAGCGGCTGGGGAGCCAAAAACATTCAGTACTTC.

This clonotype was counted only a few times. The rearrangement uses TRBV28 and TRBJ2-3; no clear D. The V and J ends lost 3 bases and 6 bases respectively, with 4 bases between them. This CDR3 is built from 11 residues. Germline V CDR1 and CDR2: MDHEN, SYDVKM. The DNA for the CDR3 is TGTGCCAGCAGTTTCTTCGATACGCAGTATTTT. Its protein product is CASSFFDTQYF.

The CDR3 sequence: CASSGGGMNTEAFF. CDR3 nucleotide sequence: TGTGCCAGCAGTGGTGGAGGGATGAACACTGAAGCTTTCTTT. The chain has TRBV6-1 and TRBJ1-1, with D hard to call. The CDR3 extends over 14 amino acids. Germline-derived CDR1 and CDR2 are MNHNS and SASEGT. V lost 4 bases and J 0 bases, leaving 9 bases between the germline ends.

This clonotype was detected ten times or more. V is TRBV5-1 and J is TRBJ2-5; D unresolved. The germline V gene encodes CDR1 SGHRS and CDR2 YFSETQ. This CDR3 contains 11 residues. V lost 3 bases and J 5 bases, leaving 5 bases between the germline ends. The CDR3 sequence: CASSSAETQYF. In DNA, the CDR3 is TGCGCCAGCAGCTCGGCCGAGACCCAGTACTTC.

V gene TRBV6-5 combines with J gene TRBJ2-3; unclear D gene. CDR1 is MNHEY, CDR2 SVGAGI, per germline. The CDR3 loop spans 14 amino acids. Trimming shortened V by 0 bases and J by 6 bases, and 10 bases separated the two germline ends. CDR3 DNA: TGTGCCAGCAGTTACTCCGAAAACACGGATACGCAGTATTTT. Translated, it gives CASSYSENTDTQYF.